This T cell receptor (beta chain) was sequenced in a study of technical replicates of blood from a handful of donors. Produced via immunoSEQ multiplex PCR; TCRdb's table is partial and in-frame only. The sample includes approximately 52,000 clones, approximately 86% of them seen just once. V was trimmed by 1 base and J by 0 bases, leaving 6 bases between them. The CDR3 totals 14 residues. From germline, CDR1 is SNHLY and CDR2 FYNNEI. V usage is TRBV2 and J usage is TRBJ1-1; no firm D call. The origin of this receptor is a human donor in good health. Some clones in this sample may be carry-over from other donors' samples. The sequenced material came from PBMCs. The CDR3, as DNA: TGTGCCAGCAGTGAAGAACAGATGAACACTGAAGCTTTCTTT. This codes for CASSEEQMNTEAFF.